This is a list of T cell receptor beta chains from one sample in a study of CD8+ T cells in alopecia areata. Clones were read by immunoSEQ multiplex PCR, and TCRdb kept only the in-frame ones, dropping some. The sample shows about 130,000 clones, about 60% of them seen only once. Sequencing used CD4+ T cells sorted from blood, obtained at week 0. The receptors were gathered from a human donor with alopecia areata. Both conserved end residues are part of each CDR3. Each record gives: V gene, J gene, CDR3 protein.

v_call: TRBV29-1; j_call: TRBJ1-2; cdr3_aa: CSVAQSNYGYTF
v_call: TRBV5-1; j_call: TRBJ2-3; cdr3_aa: CATSLGDSTDTQYF
v_call: TRBV2; j_call: TRBJ2-1; cdr3_aa: CASAFAGYNEQFF
v_call: TRBV29-1; j_call: TRBJ1-5; cdr3_aa: CSVGGTDNQPQHF
v_call: TRBV10-3; j_call: TRBJ2-2; cdr3_aa: CAIRPVGGTGELFF
v_call: TRBV7-8; j_call: TRBJ1-6; cdr3_aa: CASSPSENSPLHF
v_call: TRBV4-3; j_call: TRBJ1-2; cdr3_aa: CASSQENRVGGYTF
v_call: TRBV5-1; j_call: TRBJ1-4; cdr3_aa: CASSRTGLSGEKLFF
v_call: TRBV4-1; j_call: TRBJ1-2; cdr3_aa: CASSQDRRGLREAYGYTF
v_call: TRBV4-1; j_call: TRBJ2-3; cdr3_aa: CASSRNDRRRADTQYF
v_call: TRBV9; j_call: TRBJ1-5; cdr3_aa: CASSVEKGGFNQPQHF
v_call: TRBV25-1; j_call: TRBJ2-5; cdr3_aa: CASSELGGGGETQYF
v_call: TRBV5-1; j_call: TRBJ1-1; cdr3_aa: CASSLGRRMGTEAFF
v_call: TRBV2; j_call: TRBJ2-6; cdr3_aa: CASSLDRGLLSSGANVLTF
v_call: TRBV10-3; j_call: TRBJ1-2; cdr3_aa: CAISEAPGYGYTF
v_call: TRBV5-4; j_call: TRBJ2-5; cdr3_aa: CASRLGAQETQYF
v_call: TRBV5-1; j_call: TRBJ2-5; cdr3_aa: CASSFTGQETQYF
v_call: TRBV30; j_call: TRBJ1-2; cdr3_aa: CAWEGEGAIYGYTF
v_call: TRBV30; j_call: TRBJ2-5; cdr3_aa: CAWSGGGETQYF
v_call: TRBV5-1; j_call: TRBJ1-2; cdr3_aa: CASNSGSGYGYTF
v_call: TRBV6-6; j_call: TRBJ2-7; cdr3_aa: CASSYYGTGGEQYF
v_call: TRBV29-1; j_call: TRBJ1-2; cdr3_aa: CSVAAVTGGGYTF
v_call: TRBV7-9; j_call: TRBJ2-5; cdr3_aa: CASSLDRLAGETQYF
v_call: TRBV29-1; j_call: TRBJ2-1; cdr3_aa: CSVEVGSGVSSYNEQFF
v_call: TRBV5-1; j_call: TRBJ2-3; cdr3_aa: CASSLWTGEDTQYF
v_call: TRBV27; j_call: TRBJ1-1; cdr3_aa: CASSLKYRSGGNTEAFF
v_call: TRBV20-1; j_call: TRBJ2-7; cdr3_aa: CSASSSYEQYF
v_call: TRBV2; j_call: TRBJ1-1; cdr3_aa: CASNGGWNTEAFF
v_call: TRBV11-2; j_call: TRBJ2-7; cdr3_aa: CASSSSDRVSREQYF
v_call: TRBV4-3; j_call: TRBJ1-5; cdr3_aa: CASSQDGPPSYQPQHF
v_call: TRBV9; j_call: TRBJ2-1; cdr3_aa: CASSAGLAYYNEQFF
v_call: TRBV7-9; j_call: TRBJ1-4; cdr3_aa: CASSIDSVNEKLFF
v_call: TRBV30; j_call: TRBJ2-2; cdr3_aa: CAWSVPGGHGELFF
v_call: TRBV7-3; j_call: TRBJ2-3; cdr3_aa: CASSPSSTSNTQYF
v_call: TRBV5-1; j_call: TRBJ2-3; cdr3_aa: CASSLTGRGDTQYF
v_call: TRBV6-6; j_call: TRBJ1-5; cdr3_aa: CAICDRVKDQPQHF